This paragraph reports one TCR beta chain. The record originates from a study of blood T cell repertoires in COVID-19. Study details: The cDNA or gDNA used as material had been derived from T cells, B-cell-depleted T cells, or PBMCs.

The data were produced by immunoSEQ multiplex PCR, yet TCRdb's version contains in-frame clones alone and is incomplete. This repertoire shows 95,000 to 150,000 clones, about nine tenths found once; its top ten account for around 4.2%. Unmatched junction bases numbered 3, after V lost 3 bases and J lost 4 bases. The CDR3 is made up of 15 amino acids. CDR1 is KGHSH and CDR2 is LQKENI in the germline V gene. Source material: peripheral blood. This clonotype originated in a man aged 35 to 55 with acute or convalescent COVID-19. V gene TRBV18 combines with J gene TRBJ2-1; TRBD1 matches at 10 bases. The CDR3 reads CASSPRQGAYNEQFF. Here the CDR3 DNA reads TGTGCCAGCTCACCTCGACAGGGGGCGTACAATGAGCAGTTCTTC.